This T cell receptor (beta chain) was recorded in a study of breast tumors, draining lymph nodes, adjacent tissues. One entry per CDR3 protein, called by TCRdb with MiXCR from the multiplex PCR reads. Of approximately 180,000 distinct CDR3 sequences in the sample, approximately 30% were seen once. Germline V CDR1 and CDR2: WNHNN, SYGVQD (reference sequence). The ends lost 4 bases at V and 6 bases at J; junction bases unmatched: 8. This CDR3 contains 15 residues. Overall study results and limits: Luminal-like breast cancer showed significantly greater tumor-nontumor repertoire similarity than basal-like breast cancer did. Tumors had less TCR diversity than lymph nodes, more than nontumor tissue. Data fit most tumor T cells coming from lymph node, expanding in tumor.

The lymph nodes were axillary draining lymph nodes from breast cancer patients. The table lists this clonotype with many counts. Antigen specificity is unknown. This receptor was identified in a female donor with breast cancer. Some clones in this sample may be carry-over from other donors' samples. Sequenced sample: axillary lymph node tissue. V is TRBV10-1 and J is TRBJ2-2, with 7 bases fitting TRBD1. CDR3 loop: CASSGNRGAAGELFF. For the CDR3, the DNA is TGCGCCAGCAGTGGGAACAGGGGAGCGGCCGGGGAGCTGTTTTTT.